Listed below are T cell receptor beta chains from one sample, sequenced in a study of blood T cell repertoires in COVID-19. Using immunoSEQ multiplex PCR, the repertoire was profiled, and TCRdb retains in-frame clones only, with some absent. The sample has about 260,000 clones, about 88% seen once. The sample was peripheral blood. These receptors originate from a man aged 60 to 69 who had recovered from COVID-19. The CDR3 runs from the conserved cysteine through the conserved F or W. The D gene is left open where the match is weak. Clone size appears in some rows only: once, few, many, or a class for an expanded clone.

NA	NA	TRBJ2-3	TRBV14	CASHQGGVTDTQYF	TGTGCCAGCCATCAGGGAGGAGTCACAGATACGCAGTATTTT
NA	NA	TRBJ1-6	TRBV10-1	CASRMGLYNSPLHF	TGCGCCAGCAGGATGGGACTCTATAATTCACCCCTCCACTTT
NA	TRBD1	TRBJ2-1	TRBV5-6	CASSLERAGGEQFF	TGTGCCAGCAGCTTGGAACGGGCAGGGGGTGAGCAGTTCTTC
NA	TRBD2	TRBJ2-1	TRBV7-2	CASSPLGGGQYNEQFF	TGTGCCAGCAGCCCCCTTGGCGGGGGGCAATACAATGAGCAGTTCTTC
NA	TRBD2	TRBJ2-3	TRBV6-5	CASSLAGGRSTDTQYF	TGTGCCAGCAGTTTAGCGGGGGGGCGCAGCACAGATACGCAGTATTTT
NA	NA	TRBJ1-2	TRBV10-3	CAISTASNYGYTF	TGTGCCATCTCGACAGCTTCTAACTATGGCTACACCTTC
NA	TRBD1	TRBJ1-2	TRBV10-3	CAISESGQGAFNGYTF	TGTGCCATCAGTGAGTCGGGACAGGGGGCCTTCAATGGCTACACCTTC
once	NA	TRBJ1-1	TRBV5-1	CASSLEGGRGTEAFF	TGCGCCAGCAGCTTGGAAGGAGGTCGGGGGACTGAAGCTTTCTTT
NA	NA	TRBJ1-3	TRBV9	CASSVSPGSGNTIYF	TGTGCCAGCAGCGTAAGTCCAGGCTCTGGAAACACCATATATTTT
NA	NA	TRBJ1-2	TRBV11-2	CASRRLPQHNYGYTF	TGTGCCAGCAGACGCCTACCACAGCATAACTATGGCTACACCTTC
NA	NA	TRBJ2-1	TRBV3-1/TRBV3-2	CASSRRTRFYNEQFF	TGTGCCAGCAGCCGCAGGACTCGATTCTACAATGAGCAGTTCTTC
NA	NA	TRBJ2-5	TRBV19	CASSMVPTNQETQYF	TGTGCCAGTAGTATGGTTCCCACAAACCAAGAGACCCAGTACTTC
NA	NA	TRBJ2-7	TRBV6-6	CASGDGGGAYEQYF	TGTGCCAGCGGGGATGGGGGGGGCGCCTACGAGCAGTACTTC
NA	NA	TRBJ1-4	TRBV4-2	CASSQESGGLDEKLFF	TGTGCCAGCAGCCAAGAATCGGGGGGCTTAGATGAAAAACTGTTTTTT
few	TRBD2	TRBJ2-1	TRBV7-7	CASSLAVTSGAYNEQFF	TGTGCTAGCAGCTTAGCTGTGACTAGCGGGGCTTACAATGAGCAGTTCTTC
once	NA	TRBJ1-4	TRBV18	CASSPPPGGGEKLFF	TGTGCCAGCTCACCCCCCCCCGGGGGTGGTGAAAAACTGTTTTTT
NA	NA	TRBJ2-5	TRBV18	CASSPPGQPQETQYF	TGTGCCAGCTCACCACCGGGACAACCACAAGAGACCCAGTACTTC
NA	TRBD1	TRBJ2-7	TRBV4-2	CASSQVERQGIAEQYF	TGTGCCAGCAGCCAAGTCGAGAGACAGGGTATTGCCGAGCAGTACTTC
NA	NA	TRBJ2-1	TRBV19	CASSIGGAAYNEQFF	TGTGCCAGTAGTATAGGCGGGGCCGCCTACAATGAGCAGTTCTTC
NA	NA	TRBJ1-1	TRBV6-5	CASSYSGGIPEAFF	TGTGCCAGCAGTTACTCGGGAGGGATCCCTGAAGCTTTCTTT
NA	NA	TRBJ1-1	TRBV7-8	CASSLARYSHTEAFF	TGTGCCAGCAGCTTAGCGCGCTATTCGCACACTGAAGCTTTCTTT
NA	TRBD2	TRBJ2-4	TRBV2	CASSVSPQRGKNIQYF	TGTGCCAGCAGTGTTAGTCCCCAGCGGGGGAAAAACATTCAGTACTTC
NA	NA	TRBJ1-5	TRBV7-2	CASSLQGNQPQHF	TGTGCCAGCAGCTTACAGGGGAATCAGCCCCAGCATTTT
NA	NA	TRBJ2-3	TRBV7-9	CASSLPGERDTQYF	TGTGCCAGCAGCTTACCAGGGGAGAGAGATACGCAGTATTTT
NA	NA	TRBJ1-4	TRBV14	CASSPLGENEKLFF	TGTGCCAGCAGCCCCTTGGGAGAGAATGAAAAACTGTTTTTT
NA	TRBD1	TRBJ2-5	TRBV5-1	CASSLGQGARRETQYF	TGCGCCAGCAGCTTGGGGCAGGGGGCAAGGAGAGAGACCCAGTACTTC
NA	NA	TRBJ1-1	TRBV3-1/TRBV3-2	CASSQGSTTKREAFF	TGTGCCAGCAGCCAAGGGTCAACCACAAAACGAGAAGCTTTCTTT
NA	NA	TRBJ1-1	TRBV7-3	CASSLTLGGSAEAFF	TGTGCCAGCAGCTTAACGTTGGGGGGATCGGCTGAAGCTTTCTTT
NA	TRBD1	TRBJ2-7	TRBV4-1	CASSPTGAISYEQYF	TGCGCCAGCAGCCCGACAGGGGCGATCTCCTACGAGCAGTACTTC
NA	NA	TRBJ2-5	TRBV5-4	CASSPAQSWETQYF	TGTGCCAGCAGCCCCGCCCAGTCGTGGGAGACCCAGTACTTC
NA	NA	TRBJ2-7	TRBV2	CASTGRGNPYEQYF	TGTGCCAGCACCGGCCGGGGAAATCCCTACGAGCAGTACTTC
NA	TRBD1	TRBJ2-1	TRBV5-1	CASSGTATYNEQFF	TGCGCCAGCAGCGGGACAGCGACGTACAATGAGCAGTTCTTC
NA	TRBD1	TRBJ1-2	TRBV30	CAWSPITGAFYGYTF	TGTGCCTGGAGTCCAATAACAGGGGCGTTCTATGGCTACACCTTC
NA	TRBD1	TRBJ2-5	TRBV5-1	CASSSGQGKGETQYF	TGCGCCAGCAGCTCCGGACAGGGGAAGGGAGAGACCCAGTACTTC
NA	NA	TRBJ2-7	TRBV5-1	CASSSHLSSYEQYF	TGCGCCAGCAGCTCGCACCTTAGCTCCTACGAGCAGTACTTC
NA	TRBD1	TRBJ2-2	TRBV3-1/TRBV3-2	CASSQRDRGFTGELFF	TGTGCCAGCAGCCAACGGGACAGGGGGTTCACCGGGGAGCTGTTTTTT
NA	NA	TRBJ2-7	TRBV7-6	CASSSSSNPSYEQYF	TGTGCCAGCAGCTCCTCCTCTAACCCCTCCTACGAGCAGTACTTC
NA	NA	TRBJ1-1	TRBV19	CASSIDRGTEAFF	TGTGCCAGTAGTATAGATAGGGGGACTGAAGCTTTCTTT
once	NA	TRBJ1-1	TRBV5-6	CASSLSLRIHMNTEAFF	TGTGCCAGCAGCTTGAGTTTGCGGATACACATGAACACTGAAGCTTTCTTT
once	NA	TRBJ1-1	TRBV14	CASSRDGAHSRRGAFF	TGTGCCAGCAGTCGAGACGGCGCGCACAGTAGACGGGGAGCTTTCTTT